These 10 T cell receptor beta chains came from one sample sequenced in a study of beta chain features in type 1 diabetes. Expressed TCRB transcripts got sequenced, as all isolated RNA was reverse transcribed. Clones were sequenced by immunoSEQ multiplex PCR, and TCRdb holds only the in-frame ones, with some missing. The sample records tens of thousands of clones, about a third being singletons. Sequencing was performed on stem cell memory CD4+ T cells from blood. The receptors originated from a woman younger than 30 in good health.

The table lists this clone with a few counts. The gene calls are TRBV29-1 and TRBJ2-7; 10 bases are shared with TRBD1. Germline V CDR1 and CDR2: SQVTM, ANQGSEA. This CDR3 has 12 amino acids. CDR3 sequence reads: CSSKTGGEEQYF. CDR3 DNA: TGCAGTTCCAAGACAGGGGGCGAGGAGCAGTACTTC.

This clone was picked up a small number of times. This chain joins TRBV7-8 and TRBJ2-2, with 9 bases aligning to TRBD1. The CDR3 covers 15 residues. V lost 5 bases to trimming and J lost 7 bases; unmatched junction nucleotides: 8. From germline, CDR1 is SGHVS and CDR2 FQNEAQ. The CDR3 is CASSVRDRVIGELFF. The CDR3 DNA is TGTGCCAGCAGCGTCCGGGACAGGGTGATCGGGGAGCTGTTTTTT.

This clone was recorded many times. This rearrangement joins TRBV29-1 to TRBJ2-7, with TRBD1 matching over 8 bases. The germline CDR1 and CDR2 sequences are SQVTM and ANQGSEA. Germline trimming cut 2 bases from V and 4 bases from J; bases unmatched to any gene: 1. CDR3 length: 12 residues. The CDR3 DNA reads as TGCAGCGTTGAAAGGACAGGGTACGAGCAGTACTTC. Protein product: CSVERTGYEQYF.

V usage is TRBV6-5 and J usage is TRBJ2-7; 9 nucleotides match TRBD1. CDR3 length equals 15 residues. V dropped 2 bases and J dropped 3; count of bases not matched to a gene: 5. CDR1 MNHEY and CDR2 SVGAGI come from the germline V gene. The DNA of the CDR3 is TGTGCCAGCAGTTACCTCATGGGACAGGGCTACGAGCAGTACTTC. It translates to CASSYLMGQGYEQYF.

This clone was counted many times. The CDR3 protein is CASSLATGAAYEQYF. In DNA form, the CDR3 reads TGTGCCAGCAGCTTAGCGACAGGGGCGGCCTACGAGCAGTACTTC. This chain links TRBV7-2 with TRBJ2-7; 8 nucleotides match TRBD1. The CDR3 consists of 15 residues. J lost 2 bases, V lost 0 bases, and 3 bases had no gene match. Germline-derived CDR1 and CDR2 are SGHTA and FQGNSA.

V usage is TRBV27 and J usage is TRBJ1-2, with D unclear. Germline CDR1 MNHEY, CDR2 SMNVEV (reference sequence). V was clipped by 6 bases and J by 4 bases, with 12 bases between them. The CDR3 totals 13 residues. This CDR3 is CASRAQSSYGYTF. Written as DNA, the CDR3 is TGTGCCAGCAGAGCACAGTCGTCCTATGGCTACACCTTC.

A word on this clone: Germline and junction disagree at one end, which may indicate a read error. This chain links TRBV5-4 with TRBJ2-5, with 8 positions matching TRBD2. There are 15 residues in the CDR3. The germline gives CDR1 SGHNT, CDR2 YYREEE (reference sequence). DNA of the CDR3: TGCGCCAGCAGCCAAGATCGGGGCGGGGGGCTACCCCAGTACTTC. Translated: CASSQDRGGGLPQYF.

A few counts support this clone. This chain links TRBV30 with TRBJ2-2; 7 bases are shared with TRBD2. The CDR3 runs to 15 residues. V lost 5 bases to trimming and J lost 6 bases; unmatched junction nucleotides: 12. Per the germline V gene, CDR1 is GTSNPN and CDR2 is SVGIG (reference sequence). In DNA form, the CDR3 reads TGTGCCTGGTCTCGGAGAACTAGCGAGGCCGGGGAGCTGTTTTTT. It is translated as CAWSRRTSEAGELFF. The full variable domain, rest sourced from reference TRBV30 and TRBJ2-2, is SQTIHQWPATLVQPVGSPLSLECTVEGTSNPNLYWYRQAAGRGLQLLFYSVGIGQISSEVPQNLSASRPQDRQFILSSKKLLLSDSGFYLCAWSRRTSEAGELFFGEGSRLTVL.

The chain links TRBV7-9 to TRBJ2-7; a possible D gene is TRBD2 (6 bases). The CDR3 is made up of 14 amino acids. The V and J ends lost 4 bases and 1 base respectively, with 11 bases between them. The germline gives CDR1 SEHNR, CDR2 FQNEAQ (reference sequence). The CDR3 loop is CASSSGRGSYEQYF. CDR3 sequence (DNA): TGTGCCAGCAGCTCGGGACGGGGGTCCTACGAGCAGTACTTC.

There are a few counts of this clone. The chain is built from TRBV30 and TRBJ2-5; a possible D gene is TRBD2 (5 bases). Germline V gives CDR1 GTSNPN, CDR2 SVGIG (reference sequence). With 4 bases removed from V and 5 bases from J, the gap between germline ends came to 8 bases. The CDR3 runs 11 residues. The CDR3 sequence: CAWTTGETQYF. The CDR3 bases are TGTGCCTGGACGACGGGGGAGACCCAGTACTTC.